The 32 T cell receptor beta chains presented below share a single source sample, sequenced in a study of T cell changes during pregnancy in multiple sclerosis. TCRdb keeps only in-frame clones here, not all; method: immunoSEQ multiplex PCR. The sample contains roughly 46,000 clones, around 92% of which appear only once. The material was peripheral blood, obtained in the third trimester of pregnancy. These receptors were taken from a female donor with multiple sclerosis, enrolled in a pregnancy study.

In nucleotides, the CDR3 is TGTGCCAGCAGTGAAGAGGGGACTAGCGGGAGGGTTGTGTTGAATGAGCAGTTCTTC. Protein: CASSEEGTSGRVVLNEQFF. The V call is TRBV6-1, the J call TRBJ2-1; 16 bases fit TRBD2. V lost 1 base and J lost 7; bases outside the gene matches: 10. From germline, CDR1 is MNHNS and CDR2 SASEGT. The CDR3 spans 19 residues.

The chain recombines TRBV5-5 with TRBJ1-2; D is perhaps TRBD1 (6 bases). The germline V and J ends were trimmed by 3 bases and 2 bases, with 11 bases remaining between them. Germline CDR1 SGHKS, CDR2 YYEKEE (reference sequence). The length of the CDR3 is 14 residues. The chain's CDR3 is CASSSGQPNYGYTF. The CDR3 coding sequence is TGTGCCAGCAGCTCCGGACAGCCGAACTATGGCTACACCTTC.

CDR3: CASSPAGRQSYGYTF. In DNA, the CDR3 is TGCGCCAGCAGCCCCGCAGGTCGACAGAGCTATGGCTACACCTTC. The V and J genes are TRBV4-3 and TRBJ1-2; D possibly corresponds to TRBD1 (5 bases). Trimming shortened V by 4 bases and J by 4 bases, and 16 bases separated the two germline ends. Looked up from germline, CDR1 is LGHNA and CDR2 is YSLEER. The CDR3 sequence is 15 residues long.

The J gene is TRBJ1-2, the V gene TRBV7-9; 12 bases match TRBD1. From germline, CDR1 is SEHNR and CDR2 FQNEAQ (reference sequence). V lost 1 base, J lost 3 bases, and 3 bases stayed unmatched. This CDR3 has 16 amino acids. The CDR3 DNA reads as TGTGCCAGCAGCTTAGAGGGGACAGGGGGCGACTATGGCTACACCTTC. Its protein product is CASSLEGTGGDYGYTF. Filled out from reference TRBV7-9 and TRBJ1-2, the complete variable domain reads DTGVSQNPRHKITKRGQNVTFRCDPISEHNRLYWYRQTLGQGPEFLTYFQNEAQLEKSRLLSDRFSAERPKGSFSTLEIQRTEQGDSAMYLCASSLEGTGGDYGYTFGSGTRLTVV.

The rearrangement uses TRBV11-1 and TRBJ1-1; a possible D gene is TRBD1 (6 bases). Germline V gene sequence: CDR1 SGHAT, CDR2 FQDESV (reference sequence). Trimming shortened V by 5 bases and J by 2 bases, and 9 bases separated the two germline ends. The CDR3 contains 13 residues. CDR3 in DNA: TGTGCCAGCAGCCAACAGGGTAACACTGAAGCTTTCTTT. This translates into CASSQQGNTEAFF.

This chain connects TRBV18 to TRBJ2-5, with TRBD2 identical over 11 bases. The germline CDR1 and CDR2 sequences are KGHSH and LQKENI. Losses at the gene ends were 3 bases for V and 4 bases for J; bases not matched to a gene: 7. The CDR3 covers 16 residues. The CDR3 reads CASSPPTSGRGETQYF. The CDR3 coding sequence is TGTGCCAGCTCACCCCCTACTAGCGGGAGAGGAGAGACCCAGTACTTC.

The chain is built from TRBV29-1 and TRBJ1-2; D gene unclear. V lost 3 bases, J lost 4 bases, and 15 bases lay in between. The CDR3 is 14 amino acids. Germline V gene lookup returns CDR1 SQVTM and CDR2 ANQGSEA. The CDR3 here is CSVEFYRETYGYTF. The CDR3, as DNA: TGCAGCGTTGAGTTTTATCGGGAAACCTATGGCTACACCTTC.

V usage is TRBV28 and J usage is TRBJ2-1; 10 bases align to TRBD1. The CDR3 runs to 15 residues. The V gene end was trimmed by 7 bases and the J gene end by 5 bases; junction bases not matched to a gene: 8. Germline V gene lookup returns CDR1 MDHEN and CDR2 SYDVKM. CDR3 sequence reads: CASKIGDRGDNEQFF. The CDR3 nucleotides are TGTGCCAGCAAAATCGGGGACAGGGGCGACAATGAGCAGTTCTTC. Drawing the rest from reference TRBV28 and TRBJ2-1, the complete variable domain is DVKVTQSSRYLVKRTGEKVFLECVQDMDHENMFWYRQDPGLGLRLIYFSYDVKMKEKGDIPEGYSVSREKKERFSLILESASTNQTSMYLCASKIGDRGDNEQFFGPGTRLTVL.

The rearrangement joins TRBV27 to TRBJ1-5; no definite D call. The CDR3 has 13 amino acids. CDR1 and CDR2 (germline): MNHEY, SMNVEV (reference sequence). V was shortened by 1 base and J by 5 bases, with 6 bases between the two germline ends. The CDR3 DNA sequence: TGTGCCAGCAGTTTATTCTCGGATCAGCCCCAGCATTTT. Translating it yields CASSLFSDQPQHF.

V usage is TRBV2 and J usage is TRBJ1-1; no reliable D call. The V end lost 7 bases, the J end lost 1 base, and 10 bases lay between the germline ends. CDR1 SNHLY and CDR2 FYNNEI come from the germline V gene. CDR3 length equals 13 residues. The CDR3 DNA reads TGTGCCAGCATGAGGCGGGAGAACACTGAAGCTTTCTTT. Translating gives CASMRRENTEAFF.

This rearrangement joins TRBV20-1 to TRBJ1-5; D is unresolved. Deletions cut 3 bases from V and 9 bases from J, with 3 bases between. Per the germline V gene, CDR1 is DFQATT and CDR2 is SNEGSKA (reference sequence). The CDR3 is 9 amino acids. The CDR3: CSASRPQHF. CDR3 nucleotides: TGCAGTGCTAGTCGGCCCCAGCATTTT.

The J gene is TRBJ1-1, the V gene TRBV18; D unresolved. V shed 3 bases and J shed 1 base, with 9 bases lying between them. The CDR3 runs 14 residues. Germline CDR1 KGHSH, CDR2 LQKENI. The DNA of the CDR3 is TGTGCCAGCTCACCCTCAATCAGGAACACTGAAGCTTTCTTT. It yields the protein CASSPSIRNTEAFF.

The chain is built from TRBV28 and TRBJ2-1; TRBD2 matches at 12 bases. The CDR3 consists of 15 residues. Losses at the gene ends were 4 bases for V and 9 bases for J; bases not matched to a gene: 7. CDR1 and CDR2 (germline): MDHEN, SYDVKM. In nucleotides, the CDR3 is TGTGCCAGCAGTTGGCGACTAGCGGGAGAGATTGAGCAGTTCTTC. Its protein is CASSWRLAGEIEQFF. Full variable domain (missing parts from reference TRBV28 and TRBJ2-1): DVKVTQSSRYLVKRTGEKVFLECVQDMDHENMFWYRQDPGLGLRLIYFSYDVKMKEKGDIPEGYSVSREKKERFSLILESASTNQTSMYLCASSWRLAGEIEQFFGPGTRLTVL.

This chain links TRBV28 with TRBJ2-7; D is ambiguous. The CDR3 length is 11 residues. Germline V gene lookup returns CDR1 MDHEN and CDR2 SYDVKM. V shed 3 bases and J shed 5 bases, with 5 bases lying between them. The CDR3 sequence is CASSFFDEQYF. Here the CDR3 DNA reads TGTGCCAGCAGTTTTTTCGACGAGCAGTACTTC.

The chain carries TRBV11-2 and TRBJ2-7, with D uncertain. The V gene's germline CDR1 is SGHAT and CDR2 FQNNGV. Trimming took 3 bases from V and 5 from J, leaving 8 bases between them. The CDR3 is made up of 12 amino acids. CDR3 nucleotides: TGTGCCAGCAGCTTCCTATCTGACGAGCAGTACTTC. Translation gives CASSFLSDEQYF.

The table lists this clone with a few counts. V usage is TRBV11-2 and J usage is TRBJ2-5; TRBD2 might be the D (5 bases). Germline loops: CDR1 SGHAT, CDR2 FQNNGV. Trimming stripped 1 base from V and 5 bases from J, with 14 bases between. The CDR3 is made up of 15 amino acids. CDR3 protein: CASSLGGSDLETQYF. The CDR3 nucleotides read TGTGCCAGCAGCTTAGGAGGTAGCGACTTGGAGACCCAGTACTTC.

This clone appeared once. One end of the junction does not line up with germline, which may come from a read error. J is TRBJ2-3 and V is TRBV2; D is perhaps TRBD2 (6 bases). Germline values: CDR1 SNHLY, CDR2 FYNNEI. The CDR3 sequence is 14 residues long. The CDR3 protein is CASSEKISGYKGHF. The CDR3 DNA reads TGTGCCAGCAGTGAAAAAATTAGCGGCTATAAAGGGCATTTT. Supplemented by reference TRBV2 and TRBJ2-3, the full variable domain reads EPEVTQTPSHQVTQMGQEVILRCVPISNHLYFYWYRQILGQKVEFLVSFYNNEISEKSEIFDDQFSVERPDGSNFTLKIRSTKLEDSAMYFCASSEKISGYKGHFGPGTRLTVL.

This rearrangement joins TRBV19 to TRBJ1-1; 9 bases map to TRBD1. The CDR3 consists of 14 residues. From germline, CDR1 is LNHDA and CDR2 SQIVND (reference sequence). V lost 5 bases, J lost 1 base, and 2 bases stayed unmatched. Here the CDR3 reads CASSATGGNTEAFF. The CDR3 region has the DNA TGTGCCAGTAGTGCGACAGGGGGGAACACTGAAGCTTTCTTT.

This clone was observed a handful of times. The chain joins TRBV2 to TRBJ1-1; D gene ambiguous. This CDR3 comprises 13 residues. With 3 bases removed from V and 4 bases from J, the gap between germline ends came to 9 bases. Germline CDR1 SNHLY, CDR2 FYNNEI. CDR3 coding DNA: TGTGCCAGCAGTGAGGAGGGTAGCACTGAAGCTTTCTTT. Residues: CASSEEGSTEAFF. The whole variable domain, filled in from reference TRBV2 and TRBJ1-1, reads EPEVTQTPSHQVTQMGQEVILRCVPISNHLYFYWYRQILGQKVEFLVSFYNNEISEKSEIFDDQFSVERPDGSNFTLKIRSTKLEDSAMYFCASSEEGSTEAFFGQGTRLTVV.

The rearrangement uses TRBV19 and TRBJ2-7; possibly TRBD2 for D (5 bases). V lost 6 bases and J 0 bases, leaving 6 bases between the germline ends. The CDR3 loop spans 12 amino acids. Germline V gives CDR1 LNHDA, CDR2 SQIVND (reference sequence). CDR3 amino acids: CASSGNSYEQYF. The CDR3, as DNA: TGTGCCAGTAGCGGGAACTCCTACGAGCAGTACTTC.

V and J are TRBV4-3 and TRBJ2-1; tentatively, D is TRBD1 (6 bases). The CDR3 has 15 amino acids. V gave up 2 bases and J gave up 3 bases, with 11 bases separating them. Per germline, CDR1 LGHNA and CDR2 YSLEER. Here the CDR3 reads CASSQFRTDYNEQFF. DNA for the CDR3: TGCGCCAGCAGCCAATTTCGGACAGACTACAATGAGCAGTTCTTC.

V usage is TRBV29-1 and J usage is TRBJ1-2, with D tentatively TRBD1 (5 bases). Germline-derived CDR1 and CDR2 are SQVTM and ANQGSEA. This CDR3 has 13 amino acids. Trimming removed 6 bases at V and 2 bases at J, with 13 bases between. The CDR3 loop reads CSVASGGNYGYTF. CDR3 DNA sequence: TGCAGCGTGGCTAGTGGGGGGAACTATGGCTACACCTTC.

The rearrangement uses TRBV5-4 and TRBJ1-5; 8 bases map to TRBD1. In germline, CDR1 is SGHNT, CDR2 YYREEE (reference sequence). The CDR3 length is 15 residues. Trimming at V came to 4 bases and at J to 6 bases, leaving 9 bases not matched to a gene. CDR3 amino acids: CASSLDREVGQPQHF. The CDR3 DNA reads TGTGCCAGCAGCCTGGACAGGGAAGTAGGTCAGCCCCAGCATTTT.

This chain connects TRBV25-1 to TRBJ1-1, with D tentatively TRBD1 (6 bases). The germline V and J ends were trimmed by 8 bases and 1 base, with 17 bases remaining between them. Germline loops: CDR1 MGHDK, CDR2 SYGVNS. The CDR3 is made up of 15 amino acids. CDR3 nucleotides: TGTGCCAGCGGTATCACGGGACAATCGAACACTGAAGCTTTCTTT. It codes for CASGITGQSNTEAFF.

The gene calls are TRBV5-4 and TRBJ2-2, with 7 nucleotides matching TRBD2. CDR1 is SGHNT, CDR2 YYREEE, per germline (reference sequence). Trimming cost V 1 base and J 5 bases; bases outside gene matches: 2. CDR3 length: 14 residues. This chain's CDR3 is CASSLRTRTGELFF. CDR3 bases: TGTGCCAGCAGCTTGAGGACTAGGACCGGGGAGCTGTTTTTT.

V usage is TRBV30 and J usage is TRBJ2-7; the match to TRBD1 covers 10 bases. Germline V lookup: CDR1 GTSNPN, CDR2 SVGIG (reference sequence). This CDR3 contains 15 residues. Trimming removed 2 bases from V and 0 bases from J; junction bases left unmatched: 4. This CDR3 is CAWSRGTGVSYEQYF. The CDR3 coding sequence is TGTGCCTGGAGTCGGGGGACAGGGGTCTCCTACGAGCAGTACTTC.

The chain uses TRBV18 and TRBJ2-6; 7 bases line up with TRBD2. Trimming cost V 4 bases and J 0 bases; bases outside gene matches: 9. The length of the CDR3 is 18 residues. CDR1 KGHSH and CDR2 LQKENI come from the germline V gene. The CDR3: CASSRGGGPSSGANVLTF. In nucleotides, the CDR3 is TGTGCCAGCTCACGCGGGGGAGGGCCGAGCTCTGGGGCCAACGTCCTGACTTTC.

This chain's CDR3 is CASSFLPGQGVNTEAFF. Written as DNA, the CDR3 is TGTGCCAGCAGTTTCCTACCGGGACAGGGGGTTAACACTGAAGCTTTCTTT. V is TRBV27 and J is TRBJ1-1, with 11 bases identical to TRBD1. The germline gives CDR1 MNHEY, CDR2 SMNVEV (reference sequence). V was pared by 3 bases and J by 2 bases, with 8 bases of the junction left unmatched. This CDR3 spans 17 amino acids.

This chain uses TRBV11-2 with TRBJ2-3, with 8 bases that match TRBD2. In germline, CDR1 is SGHAT, CDR2 FQNNGV. The CDR3 contains 17 residues. Germline trimming cut 5 bases from V and 4 bases from J; bases unmatched to any gene: 14. CDR3 sequence (DNA): TGTGCCAGCAGCCCACGCCTAGGGCGGGAGGCGGCAGATACGCAGTATTTT. Translation gives CASSPRLGREAADTQYF.

V usage is TRBV2 and J usage is TRBJ2-3, with 10 bases lining up with TRBD1. J gave up 5 bases and V 5 bases, and 4 bases lay outside the gene matches. The CDR3 contains 14 residues. Per the germline V gene, CDR1 is SNHLY and CDR2 is FYNNEI. CDR3 nucleotide sequence: TGTGCCAGCAGTAGACAGGGGGCTGTAGATACGCAGTATTTT. Translated, it gives CASSRQGAVDTQYF.

CDR3 nucleotides: TGTGCCAGCAGCTATGGCCTAGCGGGAGCTGACGAGCAGTACTTC. Its protein product is CASSYGLAGADEQYF. The rearrangement links TRBV7-2 to TRBJ2-7; 10 bases match TRBD2. Germline assignment: CDR1 SGHTA and CDR2 FQGNSA. After removal of 4 bases from V and 5 bases from J, the junction contained 8 bases not matched to a gene. CDR3 size: 15 residues.

This rearrangement joins TRBV19 to TRBJ1-2; 7 positions match TRBD1. This CDR3 contains 13 residues. J was trimmed by 6 bases and V by 6 bases; bases with no gene match: 7. Germline-derived CDR1 and CDR2 are LNHDA and SQIVND (reference sequence). The CDR3 region is CASRMTGKDGYTF. The CDR3, as DNA: TGTGCCAGTAGGATGACAGGGAAGGATGGCTACACCTTC.